This entry concerns a single T cell receptor (beta chain). Its antigen is as yet unknown. TCRdb redid the calling of the reads with MiXCR, one entry per CDR3 protein. This table has 800,000 to 950,000 distinct CDR3 sequences, about 31% appearing once. This entry is derived from a study of T cell repertoires in cytomegalovirus infection. On the study more broadly: Carrying CMV and the relevant HLA type showed in public TCR beta signatures. Broader study findings: The ex vivo response was dominated by HLA-C-restricted CMV-specific TCR beta clonotypes.

Germline values: CDR1 DFQATT, CDR2 SNEGSKA (reference sequence). The CDR3 is 14 amino acids. Trimming removed 5 bases from V and 2 bases from J, with 15 bases in between. The source of this sequence is a human donor in good health (CMV status not recorded). Some clones in this sample may be carry-over from other donors' samples. The chain carries TRBV20-1 and TRBJ1-2, with D unclear. This material consisted of cultured CD8+ T cells from PBMCs, taken from culture after CMV antigen stimulation. The CDR3 coding sequence is TGCAGTGCTGGAGGACGGCTAACAAACTATGGCTACACCTTC. It codes for CSAGGRLTNYGYTF.